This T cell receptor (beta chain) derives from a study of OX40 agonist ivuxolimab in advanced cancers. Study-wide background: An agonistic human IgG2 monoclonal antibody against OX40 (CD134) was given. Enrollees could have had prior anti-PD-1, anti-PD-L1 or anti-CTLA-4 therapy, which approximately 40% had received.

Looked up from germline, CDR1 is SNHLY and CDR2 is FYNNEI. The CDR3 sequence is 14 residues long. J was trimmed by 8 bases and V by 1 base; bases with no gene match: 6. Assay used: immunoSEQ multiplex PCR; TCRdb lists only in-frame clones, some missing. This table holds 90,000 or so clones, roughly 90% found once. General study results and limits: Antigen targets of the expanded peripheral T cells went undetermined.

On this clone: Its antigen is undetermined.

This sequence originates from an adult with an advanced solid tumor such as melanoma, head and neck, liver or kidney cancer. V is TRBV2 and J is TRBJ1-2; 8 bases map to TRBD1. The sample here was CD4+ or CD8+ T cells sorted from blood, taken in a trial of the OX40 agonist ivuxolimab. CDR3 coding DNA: TGTGCCAGCAGTGAAGGGACAGGGTTTTTGGGCTACACCTTC. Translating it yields CASSEGTGFLGYTF. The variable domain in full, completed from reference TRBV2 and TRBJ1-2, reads EPEVTQTPSHQVTQMGQEVILRCVPISNHLYFYWYRQILGQKVEFLVSFYNNEISEKSEIFDDQFSVERPDGSNFTLKIRSTKLEDSAMYFCASSEGTGFLGYTFGSGTRLTVV.